The entry below describes one T cell receptor beta chain. Its target is unknown. The entry originates in a study of vaccination effects on CD4 cells after COVID-19. Method: immunoSEQ multiplex PCR; TCRdb's copy keeps in-frame clones and lacks some. The table includes more than 20,000 clones, 72% detected once. Germline V gives CDR1 SEHNR, CDR2 FQNEAQ (reference sequence). The CDR3 sequence is 13 residues long. Trimming left V 1 base short and J 13 bases short, with 13 bases between. Pools of viral peptides were used by the ViraFEST assay to expand antigen-specific CD4+ T cells ahead of sequencing. CD4+ T cell isolation took place after 10 days of culture. Each person got two doses of an mRNA SARS-CoV-2 vaccine, BNT162b2 or mRNA-1273.

The V gene is TRBV7-9, the J gene TRBJ1-4; weak D call: TRBD1 (6 bases). This receptor was taken from a human donor who received a COVID-19 vaccine. Here the sequenced sample was CD4+ T cells from PBMCs cultured with HCoV-NL63 spike peptides, taken after COVID-19 vaccination. The DNA for the CDR3 is TGTGCCAGCAGCTTAGGTTCCCGGGACATACTGTTTTTT. This encodes CASSLGSRDILFF.